Only a few counts were recorded for the clone carrying this T cell receptor beta chain. Its target is not known. After removal of 2 bases from V and 3 bases from J, the junction contained 13 bases not matched to a gene. The CDR3 has 18 amino acids. 13 Jbeta primers and 60 Vbeta primers were used for the PCR. Generated by immunoSEQ multiplex PCR, the TCRdb table keeps only in-frame clones and is missing some. Of 160,000 or so clones listed, around 79% are singletons. These data originate in a study of cytomegalovirus exposure and HLA in healthy donors. Study observations and caveats: Earlier analysis looked at TCR beta V segments, and most were productive about 87% or about 30% of the time. Rare TCR sequences dominated, though some public TCRs recurred in many donors. Researchers counted around 180 TCR beta chains as cytomegalovirus-associated.

The clonotype was recovered from a man aged 35 to 55 in good health and CMV-seronegative. The sequencing input was PBMCs. The V gene is TRBV23-1, the J gene TRBJ1-5; 7 bases line up with TRBD1. TRBV23-1 is an open reading frame, and its role is uncertain. The CDR3 spells CASSQTRTGRNNNQPQHF. The CDR3 DNA reads TGCGCCAGCAGTCAAACCCGGACAGGACGTAACAACAATCAGCCCCAGCATTTT.